This paragraph reports one T cell receptor beta chain. Its specificity is unknown. Profiling relied on immunoSEQ multiplex PCR, and the TCRdb table lists in-frame clones only, not all of them. The sample yields about 140,000 clones, roughly 85% seen once. Sample time point: baseline pretreatment blood. The treatment is: 15 Gy SBRT to primary tumor, nephrectomy 4 weeks later. The data belong to a study of radiation and T cells in renal cell carcinoma. Study outcomes and limitations: From baseline, blood top tumor clonotypes peaked at 2 weeks post-radiation.

Unmatched junction bases numbered 8, after V lost 5 bases and J lost 11 bases. The CDR3 loop spans 14 amino acids. Germline assignment: CDR1 SGHTA and CDR2 FQGNSA. The clonotype originates from a woman aged 50 to 60 with renal cell carcinoma. The source material was blood, sampled from a patient whose treatment included radiotherapy and nephrectomy. The chain couples TRBV7-2 to TRBJ1-6; 8 bases line up with TRBD1. The CDR3: CASSKGTGVPPLHF. The CDR3 nucleotides read TGTGCCAGCAGCAAGGGGACAGGAGTGCCACCCCTCCACTTT.